This T cell receptor beta chain was retrieved from a study of cytomegalovirus exposure and HLA in healthy donors. Study-level results: The CMV antigen specificity of a few CMV-associated chains was confirmed through in vitro analysis.

This clone was observed a single time. Its antigen is currently unknown. Germline CDR1 is MNHEY and CDR2 is SVGAGI. The V and J ends lost 6 bases and 1 base respectively, with 12 bases between them. This CDR3 is built from 14 residues. Donors had nominal health at sampling but likely had unrecorded immune exposures. Use of 60 Vbeta and 13 Jbeta primers characterized the PCR. Repertoires were generated with immunoSEQ multiplex PCR, while TCRdb's copy carries only in-frame clones and drops some. The table lists roughly 90,000 clones, about 88% of them singletons. The sequenced sample was PBMCs. The source of this sequence is a man between 18 and 29 years old in good health and CMV-seronegative. V is TRBV6-5 and J is TRBJ2-5, with D maybe TRBD2 (6 bases). CDR3 DNA sequence: TGTGCCAGCAGCCGCCCCGGGAGCCAAGAGACCCAGTACTTC. Translating gives CASSRPGSQETQYF.